These T cell receptor beta chains were read from a single sample in a study of shared clonotypes between healthy human individuals. Sequencing used immunoSEQ multiplex PCR; TCRdb keeps in-frame clones, though not all of them. Among roughly 2.6 million clones listed, around 94% were seen once. The material sequenced was naive CD4+ T cells sorted from blood. The receptors were gathered from a man aged 18 to 35 in good health. CDR3s include the opening cysteine and the closing phenylalanine or tryptophan. Each record gives: D gene, J gene, V gene, clone size, CDR3 protein, CDR3 DNA. D genes are given only for firm matches. Rows may omit the clone size; those that give it use once, few, many or a size class.

D: NA
J: TRBJ2-5
V: TRBV10-2
size: NA
CDR3: CASSGQVQETQYF
DNA: TGCGCCAGCAGTGGACAGGTCCAAGAGACCCAGTACTTC

D: NA
J: TRBJ1-5
V: TRBV29-1
size: NA
CDR3: CSVEEIRGQPQHF
DNA: TGCAGCGTTGAAGAGATCAGGGGTCAGCCCCAGCATTTT

D: NA
J: TRBJ1-1
V: TRBV6-5
size: few
CDR3: CASTKSGGTEAFF
DNA: TGTGCCAGCACCAAGTCGGGGGGAACTGAAGCTTTCTTT

D: TRBD1
J: TRBJ2-7
V: TRBV6-5
size: NA
CDR3: CASSRDRGYEQYF
DNA: TGTGCCAGCAGTCGGGACAGGGGGTACGAGCAGTACTTC

D: TRBD2
J: TRBJ2-5
V: TRBV11-2
size: NA
CDR3: CASSLLAGLGGETQYF
DNA: TGTGCCAGCAGCTTACTAGCGGGTCTTGGGGGAGAGACCCAGTACTTC

D: NA
J: TRBJ2-3
V: TRBV18
size: NA
CDR3: CASSDADTQYF
DNA: TGTGCCAGCTCGGACGCAGATACGCAGTATTTT

D: TRBD1
J: TRBJ1-2
V: TRBV6-6
size: NA
CDR3: CASSPPGQGARSGYTF
DNA: TGTGCCAGCAGTCCCCCCGGACAGGGGGCCCGTAGTGGCTACACCTTC

D: NA
J: TRBJ1-4
V: TRBV18
size: NA
CDR3: CASSPERAGHLFF
DNA: TGTGCCAGCTCACCCGAGAGGGCTGGGCATCTGTTTTTT

D: TRBD1
J: TRBJ2-1
V: TRBV2
size: NA
CDR3: CASRADRGSYNEQFF
DNA: TGTGCCAGCAGAGCGGACAGGGGCTCCTACAATGAGCAGTTCTTC

D: NA
J: TRBJ2-7
V: TRBV11-3
size: NA
CDR3: CASSLGAAGPYEQYF
DNA: TGTGCCAGCAGCTTAGGGGCGGCAGGACCTTACGAGCAGTACTTC

D: TRBD2
J: TRBJ2-3
V: TRBV7-9
size: NA
CDR3: CASSNQAGLSTDTQYF
DNA: TGTGCCAGCAGCAATCAAGCGGGGCTAAGCACAGATACGCAGTATTTT

D: TRBD1
J: TRBJ1-4
V: TRBV9
size: NA
CDR3: CASSVSGTDEKLFF
DNA: TGTGCCAGCAGCGTATCCGGGACAGATGAAAAACTGTTTTTT

D: TRBD1
J: TRBJ2-1
V: TRBV28
size: NA
CDR3: CASSSGTGGTYNEQFF
DNA: TGTGCCAGCAGTTCGGGGACAGGGGGGACTTACAATGAGCAGTTCTTC

D: NA
J: TRBJ1-3
V: TRBV19
size: NA
CDR3: CASSSPAGGNTIYF
DNA: TGTGCCAGTAGTTCGCCGGCGGGGGGAAACACCATATATTTT

D: TRBD1
J: TRBJ1-5
V: TRBV28
size: NA
CDR3: CASSFGRGLGNQPQHF
DNA: TGTGCCAGCAGTTTCGGGAGGGGGCTAGGCAATCAGCCCCAGCATTTT

D: TRBD2
J: TRBJ2-3
V: TRBV10-1
size: NA
CDR3: CASSIGTSVGTDTQYF
DNA: TGCGCCAGCAGTATCGGGACTAGCGTTGGAACAGATACGCAGTATTTT

D: TRBD1
J: TRBJ2-3
V: TRBV6-6
size: once
CDR3: CASSYQGVSADTQYF
DNA: TGTGCCAGCAGTTACCAGGGGGTCTCCGCAGATACGCAGTATTTT

D: NA
J: TRBJ2-1
V: TRBV2
size: NA
CDR3: CASSPHPTANNEQFF
DNA: TGTGCCAGCAGTCCCCACCCGACAGCTAACAATGAGCAGTTCTTC

D: NA
J: TRBJ1-1
V: TRBV28
size: NA
CDR3: CASTQTSSREAFF
DNA: TGTGCCAGCACCCAAACGAGCAGCCGTGAAGCTTTCTTT

D: TRBD1
J: TRBJ1-4
V: TRBV13
size: NA
CDR3: CASSPGTGLNEKLFF
DNA: TGTGCCAGCAGCCCAGGGACAGGCCTTAATGAAAAACTGTTTTTT

D: TRBD2
J: TRBJ2-1
V: TRBV7-2
size: NA
CDR3: CASSSQGLALSFF
DNA: TGTGCCAGCAGCTCCCAGGGACTAGCCCTATCGTTCTTC

D: NA
J: TRBJ1-6
V: TRBV11-2
size: NA
CDR3: CASSLAYNSPLHF
DNA: TGTGCCAGCAGCTTGGCGTATAATTCACCCCTCCACTTT

D: NA
J: TRBJ2-1
V: TRBV2
size: NA
CDR3: CASSVVEGLHNEQFF
DNA: TGTGCCAGCAGTGTGGTCGAAGGCCTACACAATGAGCAGTTCTTC

D: TRBD2
J: TRBJ2-2
V: TRBV7-9
size: NA
CDR3: CASSLALAGTGELFF
DNA: TGTGCCAGCAGCTTAGCACTAGCGGGGACCGGGGAGCTGTTTTTT

D: NA
J: TRBJ2-7
V: TRBV7-2
size: NA
CDR3: CASSFAGTEQYF
DNA: TGTGCCAGCAGCTTTGCAGGGACAGAGCAGTACTTC

D: TRBD2
J: TRBJ2-2
V: TRBV7-9
size: NA
CDR3: CASRLAGTSDLRNTGELFF
DNA: TGTGCCAGCAGGTTAGCCGGGACTAGCGACCTAAGGAACACCGGGGAGCTGTTTTTT

D: NA
J: TRBJ2-1
V: TRBV27
size: NA
CDR3: CASSFFGKGNEQFF
DNA: TGTGCCAGCAGTTTTTTTGGAAAGGGAAACGAGCAGTTCTTC

D: NA
J: TRBJ2-1
V: TRBV28
size: NA
CDR3: CASSSRGSGISYNEQFF
DNA: TGTGCCAGCAGTTCCCGGGGCTCAGGGATCTCCTACAATGAGCAGTTCTTC

D: NA
J: TRBJ1-6
V: TRBV28
size: NA
CDR3: CASSLSGSSYNSPLHF
DNA: TGTGCCAGCAGTTTATCTGGGAGCTCCTATAATTCACCCCTCCACTTT

D: NA
J: TRBJ2-2
V: TRBV5-4
size: NA
CDR3: CASSLESTGELFF
DNA: TGTGCCAGCAGCTTGGAGTCTACCGGGGAGCTGTTTTTT

D: TRBD1
J: TRBJ2-3
V: TRBV5-1
size: NA
CDR3: CASSLRDRMSTDTQYF
DNA: TGCGCCAGCAGCTTGAGGGACAGGATGAGCACAGATACGCAGTATTTT

D: NA
J: TRBJ1-2
V: TRBV6-5
size: NA
CDR3: CASSYRQEGYGYTF
DNA: TGTGCCAGCAGTTACCGTCAGGAGGGGTATGGCTACACCTTC

D: NA
J: TRBJ1-5
V: TRBV7-8
size: NA
CDR3: CASSLVGTGTYSNQPQHF
DNA: TGTGCCAGCAGCTTAGTCGGCACGGGAACTTATAGCAATCAGCCCCAGCATTTT

D: NA
J: TRBJ2-7
V: TRBV9
size: NA
CDR3: CASSVATGTYEQYF
DNA: TGTGCCAGCAGCGTAGCTACAGGGACCTACGAGCAGTACTTC

D: TRBD1
J: TRBJ1-2
V: TRBV18
size: NA
CDR3: CASSIFDRVNYGYTF
DNA: TGTGCCAGCTCTATCTTTGACAGGGTGAACTATGGCTACACCTTC

D: NA
J: TRBJ1-1
V: TRBV11-2
size: NA
CDR3: CASSLDGAFTWEAFF
DNA: TGTGCCAGCAGCTTAGATGGGGCTTTTACTTGGGAGGCTTTCTTT

D: NA
J: TRBJ1-2
V: TRBV5-6
size: NA
CDR3: CASSGGGRAYGYTF
DNA: TGTGCCAGCAGTGGGGGAGGGCGCGCCTATGGCTACACCTTC

D: NA
J: TRBJ1-2
V: TRBV6-4
size: NA
CDR3: CASSDEYRARANYGYTF
DNA: TGTGCCAGCAGTGACGAATATCGTGCAAGGGCTAACTATGGCTACACCTTC

D: NA
J: TRBJ2-1
V: TRBV27
size: NA
CDR3: CASMATSSSYNEQFF
DNA: TGTGCCAGCATGGCAACGAGTAGCTCCTACAATGAGCAGTTCTTC

D: TRBD1
J: TRBJ2-7
V: TRBV19
size: NA
CDR3: CASKRTGTDGYEQYF
DNA: TGTGCCAGTAAAAGGACAGGGACTGATGGGTACGAGCAGTACTTC

D: NA
J: TRBJ1-1
V: TRBV6-5
size: NA
CDR3: CASSYRRSTEAFF
DNA: TGTGCCAGCAGTTACCGGCGGAGCACTGAAGCTTTCTTT

D: NA
J: TRBJ1-1
V: TRBV6-6
size: NA
CDR3: CASSYSSEAFF
DNA: TGTGCCAGCAGTTACTCATCCGAAGCTTTCTTT

D: TRBD2
J: TRBJ2-3
V: TRBV9
size: NA
CDR3: CASSVGNSGGTDTQYF
DNA: TGTGCCAGCAGCGTAGGTAATAGCGGGGGTACAGATACGCAGTATTTT

D: TRBD1
J: TRBJ1-6
V: TRBV4-2
size: NA
CDR3: CASSPATGATNSPLHF
DNA: TGTGCCAGCAGCCCGGCCACAGGGGCTACCAATTCACCCCTCCACTTT

D: TRBD2
J: TRBJ2-7
V: TRBV11-3
size: NA
CDR3: CASSDISGSSPAGGSYEQYF
DNA: TGTGCCAGCAGCGACATCAGCGGGTCAAGTCCGGCGGGGGGCTCCTACGAGCAGTACTTC

D: NA
J: TRBJ2-5
V: TRBV5-1
size: NA
CDR3: CASSLSDYWGSGETQYF
DNA: TGCGCCAGCAGCTTGTCAGATTATTGGGGGAGCGGCGAGACCCAGTACTTC

D: NA
J: TRBJ2-2
V: TRBV9
size: NA
CDR3: CASSVKSGELFF
DNA: TGTGCCAGCAGCGTGAAGTCCGGGGAGCTGTTTTTT

D: TRBD1
J: TRBJ2-3
V: TRBV6-4
size: NA
CDR3: CASSTDRVGTDTQYF
DNA: TGTGCCAGCAGCACAGACAGGGTAGGCACAGATACGCAGTATTTT

D: NA
J: TRBJ1-1
V: TRBV9
size: NA
CDR3: CASSPRLSGNTEAFF
DNA: TGTGCCAGCAGCCCCCGTTTATCAGGGAACACTGAAGCTTTCTTT

D: NA
J: TRBJ2-3
V: TRBV11-3
size: NA
CDR3: CASSLQGMITDTQYF
DNA: TGTGCCAGCAGCTTACAGGGGATGATAACAGATACGCAGTATTTT

D: NA
J: TRBJ2-5
V: TRBV19
size: NA
CDR3: CASTPRGLLGTQYF
DNA: TGTGCCAGTACCCCACGGGGGCTTCTGGGGACCCAGTACTTC

D: TRBD1
J: TRBJ2-5
V: TRBV5-1
size: NA
CDR3: CASSFGQGRRETQYF
DNA: TGCGCCAGCAGCTTCGGACAGGGACGACGGGAGACCCAGTACTTC

D: NA
J: TRBJ2-5
V: TRBV5-1
size: NA
CDR3: CASSLAGLAIQETQYF
DNA: TGCGCCAGCAGCTTGGCCGGTCTCGCAATCCAAGAGACCCAGTACTTC

D: NA
J: TRBJ2-7
V: TRBV5-1
size: NA
CDR3: CASSWLSSYGQYF
DNA: TGCGCCAGCAGCTGGCTCTCGTCCTACGGGCAGTACTTC

D: TRBD2
J: TRBJ2-1
V: TRBV2
size: NA
CDR3: CASSRIPSGGPYNEQFF
DNA: TGTGCCAGCAGTCGAATCCCTAGCGGGGGGCCATACAATGAGCAGTTCTTC

D: NA
J: TRBJ1-4
V: TRBV16
size: NA
CDR3: CASSPGADEKLFF
DNA: TGTGCCAGCAGCCCGGGGGCGGATGAAAAACTGTTTTTT

D: NA
J: TRBJ1-5
V: TRBV10-2
size: NA
CDR3: CASREQGISNQPQHF
DNA: TGCGCCAGCAGAGAACAGGGTATTAGCAATCAGCCCCAGCATTTT

D: NA
J: TRBJ2-7
V: TRBV29-1
size: NA
CDR3: CSVRAYEQYF
DNA: TGCAGCGTACGCGCCTACGAGCAGTACTTC

D: NA
J: TRBJ2-1
V: TRBV5-6
size: NA
CDR3: CASSSGFFDEQFF
DNA: TGTGCCAGCAGCTCCGGGTTCTTTGATGAGCAGTTCTTC

D: NA
J: TRBJ1-4
V: TRBV28
size: once
CDR3: CASSLGGLNEKLFF
DNA: TGTGCCAGCAGTTTAGGGGGCCTTAATGAAAAACTGTTTTTT